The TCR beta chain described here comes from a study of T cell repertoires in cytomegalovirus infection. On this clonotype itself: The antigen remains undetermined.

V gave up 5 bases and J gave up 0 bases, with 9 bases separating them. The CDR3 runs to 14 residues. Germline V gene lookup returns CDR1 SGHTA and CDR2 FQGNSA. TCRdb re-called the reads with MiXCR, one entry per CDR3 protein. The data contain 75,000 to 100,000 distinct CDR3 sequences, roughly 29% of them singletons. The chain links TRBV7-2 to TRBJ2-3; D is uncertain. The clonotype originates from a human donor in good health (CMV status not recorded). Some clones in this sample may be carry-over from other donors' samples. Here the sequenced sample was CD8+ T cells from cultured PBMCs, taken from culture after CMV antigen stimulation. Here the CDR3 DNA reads TGTGCCAGCAGCCCTAGGGCTAGCACAGATACGCAGTATTTT. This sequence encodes CASSPRASTDTQYF.